Listed here are 11 T cell receptor beta chains from one sample, sequenced in a study of OX40 agonist ivuxolimab in advanced cancers. This table comes from immunoSEQ multiplex PCR, and its TCRdb copy is limited to in-frame clones, with some not included. The sample carries 40,000 or so clones, around four fifths recorded once. Sequences were derived from CD4+ or CD8+ T cells sorted from blood, sampled in a trial of the OX40 agonist ivuxolimab. These receptors all stem from an adult with an advanced solid tumor such as melanoma, head and neck, liver or kidney cancer.

This clone was picked up a small number of times. The rearrangement joins TRBV5-8 to TRBJ1-5, with D possibly matching TRBD1 (6 bases). The CDR3 covers 15 residues. The V and J ends lost 4 bases and 4 bases respectively, with 15 bases between them. Germline lookup yields CDR1 SGHTS and CDR2 YDEGEE. The CDR3 reads CASSSAGGNNQPQHF. The CDR3 bases are TGTGCCAGCAGCAGTGCGGGGGGCAATAATCAGCCCCAGCATTTT.

The J gene is TRBJ2-2, the V gene TRBV2, with a tentative D call TRBD2 (6 bases). V shed 4 bases and J shed 4 bases, with 7 bases lying between them. Germline CDR1 is SNHLY and CDR2 is FYNNEI. There are 13 residues in the CDR3. CDR3 sequence reads: CASSGLGTGELFF. DNA for the CDR3: TGTGCCAGCAGTGGACTAGGCACCGGGGAGCTGTTTTTT.

The chain links TRBV9 to TRBJ2-3; 8 positions match TRBD2. The V gene's germline CDR1 is SGDLS and CDR2 YYNGEE. The CDR3 consists of 15 residues. The trim removed 7 bases at V and 0 bases at J, leaving 7 bases unmatched. CDR3 amino acids: CASAFSGASTDTQYF. The CDR3 region has the DNA TGTGCCAGCGCATTTAGCGGGGCTAGCACAGATACGCAGTATTTT.

J is TRBJ2-2 and V is TRBV28; D gene unclear. Per the germline V gene, CDR1 is MDHEN and CDR2 is SYDVKM. The V end lost 3 bases, the J end lost 4 bases, and 0 bases lay between the germline ends. CDR3 size: 11 residues. Here the CDR3 DNA reads TGTGCCAGCAGTTTCACCGGGGAGCTGTTTTTT. Its translation: CASSFTGELFF.

The chain carries TRBV5-5 and TRBJ2-7, with 7 positions matching TRBD2. The germline V gene has CDR1 SGHKS and CDR2 YYEKEE (reference sequence). Trimming removed 4 bases from V and 0 bases from J; junction bases left unmatched: 4. The CDR3 has 14 residues. The CDR3 loop is CASSPGTNSYEQYF. The CDR3, as DNA: TGTGCCAGCAGCCCCGGGACTAACTCCTACGAGCAGTACTTC. The whole variable domain, filled in from reference TRBV5-5 and TRBJ2-7, reads DAGVTQSPTHLIKTRGQQVTLRCSPISGHKSVSWYQQVLGQGPQFIFQYYEKEERGRGNFPDRFSARQFPNYSSELNVNALLLGDSALYLCASSPGTNSYEQYFGPGTRLTVT.

V and J are TRBV19 and TRBJ2-1; 10 bases match TRBD2. After removal of 3 bases from V and 8 bases from J, the junction contained 10 bases not matched to a gene. This CDR3 comprises 16 residues. The germline V gene encodes CDR1 LNHDA and CDR2 SQIVND (reference sequence). DNA for the CDR3: TGTGCCAGTAGTATCTACCTAGCGGGAGTTGTAGATGAGCAGTTCTTC. Its translation: CASSIYLAGVVDEQFF.

The chain uses TRBV7-9 and TRBJ2-3, with 9 bases that match TRBD1. Germline CDR1 is SEHNR and CDR2 is FQNEAQ (reference sequence). Trimming at V came to 3 bases and at J to 5 bases, leaving 3 bases not matched to a gene. CDR3 size: 14 residues. The CDR3: CASSFRDRVDTQYF. Written as DNA, the CDR3 is TGTGCCAGCAGCTTCAGGGACAGGGTAGATACGCAGTATTTT.

The chain is built from TRBV11-3 and TRBJ2-3, with 10 bases that match TRBD2. The length of the CDR3 is 16 residues. Germline CDR1 reads SGHNT; CDR2 reads YENEEA. Unmatched junction bases numbered 7, after V lost 5 bases and J lost 2 bases. The CDR3 reads CASSANSGGTTDTQYF. In DNA form, the CDR3 reads TGTGCCAGCAGCGCGAATAGCGGGGGGACCACAGATACGCAGTATTTT.

The genes are TRBV7-9 and TRBJ2-7; 10 bases are shared with TRBD2. Germline trimming cut 4 bases from V and 4 bases from J; bases unmatched to any gene: 10. The CDR3 is 16 residues long. Germline loops: CDR1 SEHNR, CDR2 FQNEAQ (reference sequence). The CDR3 DNA is TGTGCCAGCAGCTCCCCCGCTAGCGGGAGTCGGTACGAGCAGTACTTC. The encoded protein is CASSSPASGSRYEQYF.

This chain connects TRBV6-6 to TRBJ2-1; D is undetermined. CDR3 length equals 12 residues. V lost 9 bases and J 4 bases, leaving 10 bases between the germline ends. Looked up from germline, CDR1 is MNHNY and CDR2 is SVGAGI (reference sequence). The CDR3: CASSQPYNEQFF. In DNA form, the CDR3 reads TGTGCCAGTAGCCAGCCTTACAATGAGCAGTTCTTC.

The chain is built from TRBV5-1 and TRBJ2-3; D might be TRBD2 (6 bases). Trimming removed 2 bases from V and 2 bases from J, with 12 bases in between. Per the germline V gene, CDR1 is SGHRS and CDR2 is YFSETQ. The length of the CDR3 is 15 residues. The CDR3 is CASSFLAGITDTQYF. In DNA, the CDR3 is TGCGCCAGCAGCTTCCTGGCGGGGATCACAGATACGCAGTATTTT.